This T cell receptor beta chain was retrieved from a study of radiotherapy plus CTLA-4 blockade in lung cancer. Study overall: Around 20% of enrolled patients responded objectively, and about 31% had disease control.

Findings of the study overall: Radiotherapy plus ipilimumab was followed by expansion in blood of tumor-derived TCR clones.

Regarding this clone: Antigen unknown.

Profiling relied on immunoSEQ multiplex PCR, and the TCRdb table lists in-frame clones only, not all of them. Seen here are around 91,000 clones, 70% to 90% observed once, and the top ten hold about 5.3%. Germline V gene data show CDR1 as MNHEY and CDR2 as SMNVEV (reference sequence). Between the trimmed V and J ends, which lost 2 bases and 2 bases, there was a span of 10 bases. This CDR3 spans 15 amino acids. V and J are TRBV27 and TRBJ2-1, with D maybe TRBD1 (5 bases). The sequenced sample was peripheral blood, obtained from a patient treated with radiotherapy plus ipilimumab. This sequence originates from a human donor with non-small cell lung cancer that progressed on radiotherapy plus ipilimumab. The CDR3 DNA reads as TGTGCCAGCAGTTTACAGGGTATCCCCTACAATGAGCAGTTCTTC. This codes for CASSLQGIPYNEQFF.